These 7 T cell receptor beta chains originate from one sample sequenced in a study of cytomegalovirus exposure and HLA in healthy donors. Primers included in the PCR were 60 Vbeta and 13 Jbeta primers. Clones were sequenced by immunoSEQ multiplex PCR, and TCRdb holds only the in-frame ones, with some missing. Counted here are 130,000 or so clones, approximately 82% occurring once; the ten biggest clones make up 3.3%. Sequencing used PBMCs. Source of these receptors: a man in his forties in good health and CMV-seronegative.

This clone was seen a handful of times. The chain uses TRBV5-4 and TRBJ2-7, with D unclear. This CDR3 comprises 12 residues. The germline V gene encodes CDR1 SGHNT and CDR2 YYREEE (reference sequence). Between the trimmed V and J ends, which lost 3 bases and 0 bases, there was a span of 4 bases. In DNA form, the CDR3 reads TGTGCCAGCAGCTCCTCCTCCTACGAGCAGTACTTC. It translates to CASSSSSYEQYF.

J is TRBJ2-3 and V is TRBV9; D might be TRBD2 (7 bases). This CDR3 has 15 residues. Deletions cut 3 bases from V and 6 bases from J, with 17 bases between. In germline, CDR1 is SGDLS, CDR2 YYNGEE. This chain's CDR3 is CASSAWRGGMDTQYF. The CDR3 DNA reads as TGTGCCAGCAGCGCCTGGAGGGGGGGCATGGATACGCAGTATTTT.

CDR3 amino acids: CASSLGAKAGYTF. DNA for the CDR3: TGTGCCAGCAGCTTAGGGGCGAAAGCTGGCTACACCTTC. The rearrangement joins TRBV11-2 to TRBJ1-2; D gene uncertain. The germline V gene encodes CDR1 SGHAT and CDR2 FQNNGV. CDR3 length equals 13 residues. The ends were cut back, 1 base at V and 7 bases at J, with 10 bases in the middle.

The chain has TRBV4-1 and TRBJ1-2; TRBD1 matches at 7 bases. V trimming: 2 bases; J trimming: 4 bases; junction bases outside the gene matches: 7. The CDR3 contains 15 residues. Germline CDR1 MGHRA, CDR2 YSYEKL. CDR3 in amino acids: CASSQKAAGGYGYTF. DNA for the CDR3: TGCGCCAGCAGCCAAAAGGCGGCAGGGGGCTATGGCTACACCTTC.

This rearrangement joins TRBV11-2 to TRBJ2-5; TRBD1 might be the D (5 bases). The CDR3 is 17 residues long. The V gene's germline CDR1 is SGHAT and CDR2 FQNNGV. The V and J ends lost 4 bases and 0 bases respectively, with 18 bases between them. The chain's CDR3 is CASSSTVPVGYQETQYF. The CDR3 nucleotides are TGTGCCAGCAGCTCGACAGTTCCAGTGGGGTACCAAGAGACCCAGTACTTC. The full variable domain, completed using reference TRBV11-2 and TRBJ2-5, is EAGVAQSPRYKIIEKRQSVAFWCNPISGHATLYWYQQILGQGPKLLIQFQNNGVVDDSQLPKDRFSAERLKGVDSTLKIQPAKLEDSAVYLCASSSTVPVGYQETQYFGPGTRLLVL.

The V call is TRBV6-5, the J call TRBJ2-7, with 8 bases matching TRBD1. The V and J ends lost 6 bases and 7 bases, in that order; junction bases with no gene match: 11. In germline, CDR1 is MNHEY, CDR2 SVGAGI. The CDR3 extends over 14 amino acids. The CDR3 loop is CASSLFGQGEEQYF. The CDR3 DNA reads TGTGCCAGCAGCCTATTTGGACAGGGCGAAGAGCAGTACTTC.

The chain recombines TRBV25-1 with TRBJ1-2; 7 nucleotides match TRBD1. Germline V gives CDR1 MGHDK, CDR2 SYGVNS. V was clipped by 6 bases and J by 4 bases; unmatched bases: 5. The CDR3 loop spans 13 amino acids. The CDR3 is CASSRDSFYGYTF. CDR3 coding DNA: TGTGCCAGCAGCCGGGACAGCTTCTATGGCTACACCTTC.